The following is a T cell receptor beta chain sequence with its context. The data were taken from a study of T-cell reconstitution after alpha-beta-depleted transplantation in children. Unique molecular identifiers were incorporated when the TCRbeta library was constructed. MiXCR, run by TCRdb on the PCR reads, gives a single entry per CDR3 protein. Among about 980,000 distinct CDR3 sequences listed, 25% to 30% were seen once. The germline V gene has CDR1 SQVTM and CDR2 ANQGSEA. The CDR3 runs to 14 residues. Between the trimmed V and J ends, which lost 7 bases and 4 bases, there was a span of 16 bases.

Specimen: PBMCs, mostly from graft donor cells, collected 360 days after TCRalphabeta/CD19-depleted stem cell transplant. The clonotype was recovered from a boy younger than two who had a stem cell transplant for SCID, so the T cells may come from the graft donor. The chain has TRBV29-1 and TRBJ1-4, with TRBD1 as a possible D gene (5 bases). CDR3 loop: CSGQTGTGNEKLFF. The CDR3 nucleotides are TGCAGCGGTCAGACCGGGACGGGTAATGAAAAACTGTTTTTT.